The present entry profiles one TCR beta chain with its context. What it binds is not known. This CDR3 contains 16 residues. The V segment lost 1 base and the J segment 3 bases; nucleotides outside the gene matches: 8. The germline gives CDR1 LNHDA, CDR2 SQIVND (reference sequence). This PCR relied on a set of 60 Vbeta primers and 13 Jbeta primers. TCRdb keeps only in-frame clones here, not all; method: immunoSEQ multiplex PCR. The sample has about 160,000 clones, around four fifths seen once. This entry belongs to a study of cytomegalovirus exposure and HLA in healthy donors. General study points: Apart from CMV serostatus, no immune exposure information was available.

What was sequenced was PBMCs. The chain employs TRBV19 and TRBJ1-1; 7 nucleotides agree with TRBD1. This clonotype originated in a young man in good health and CMV-seronegative. CDR3 in amino acids: CASSIAPTGFYTEAFF. The CDR3 region has the DNA TGTGCCAGTAGTATAGCCCCGACAGGGTTCTACACTGAAGCTTTCTTT.